This T cell receptor beta chain derives from a study of T-cell reconstitution after alpha-beta-depleted transplantation in children. Germline assignment: CDR1 MGHRA and CDR2 YSYEKL. V gave up 5 bases and J gave up 5 bases; unmatched junction bases: 8. This CDR3 is built from 15 residues. The TCRbeta library was prepared with unique molecular identifiers. TCRdb processed the PCR reads anew with MiXCR; each CDR3 protein has one entry. The repertoire consists of approximately 640,000 distinct CDR3 sequences, with around 16% occurring once and the leading ten covering 0.85% to 1.3%. The J gene is TRBJ2-5, the V gene TRBV4-1, with 10 bases matching TRBD2. This sequence originates from a human donor who donated a stem cell graft to a child with acute myeloid leukemia. Source: PBMCs from the stem cell graft donor, taken from the stem cell graft. The CDR3 reads CASSWPSGGEETQYF. CDR3 coding DNA: TGCGCCAGCAGCTGGCCTAGCGGGGGAGAGGAGACCCAGTACTTC.